The sequence of this T cell receptor (beta chain) was determined in a study of shared clonotypes between healthy human individuals. Sequenced by immunoSEQ multiplex PCR; TCRdb stores in-frame clones only, minus some. Of about 1 million clones listed, under 80% are singletons. The germline V gene has CDR1 GTSNPN and CDR2 SVGIG (reference sequence). There are 16 residues in the CDR3. The trim removed 2 bases at V and 1 base at J, leaving 5 bases unmatched. This rearrangement joins TRBV30 to TRBJ2-3; 11 nucleotides match TRBD2. The clonotype originates from a man between 18 and 29 years old in good health. What was sequenced was memory CD4+ T cells sorted from blood. Subset indicated: CD45RA-negative fraction. The CDR3 region has the DNA TGTGCCTGGAGTAAGGTTAGCGGGGGGGGCACAGATACGCAGTATTTT. Its protein product is CAWSKVSGGGTDTQYF.